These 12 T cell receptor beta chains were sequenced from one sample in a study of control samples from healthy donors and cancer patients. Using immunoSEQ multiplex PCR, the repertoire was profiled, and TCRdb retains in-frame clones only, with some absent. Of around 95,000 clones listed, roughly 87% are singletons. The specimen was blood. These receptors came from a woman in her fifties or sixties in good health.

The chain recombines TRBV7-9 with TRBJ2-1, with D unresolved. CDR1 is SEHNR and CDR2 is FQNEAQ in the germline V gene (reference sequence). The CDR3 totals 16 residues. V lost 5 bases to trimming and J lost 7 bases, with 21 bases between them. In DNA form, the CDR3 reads TGTGCCAGCAGCGAGCCGGGCCCAATGTTGCAAAATGAGCAGTTCTTC. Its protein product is CASSEPGPMLQNEQFF. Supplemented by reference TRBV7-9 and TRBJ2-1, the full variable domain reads DTGVSQNPRHKITKRGQNVTFRCDPISEHNRLYWYRQTLGQGPEFLTYFQNEAQLEKSRLLSDRFSAERPKGSFSTLEIQRTEQGDSAMYLCASSEPGPMLQNEQFFGPGTRLTVL.

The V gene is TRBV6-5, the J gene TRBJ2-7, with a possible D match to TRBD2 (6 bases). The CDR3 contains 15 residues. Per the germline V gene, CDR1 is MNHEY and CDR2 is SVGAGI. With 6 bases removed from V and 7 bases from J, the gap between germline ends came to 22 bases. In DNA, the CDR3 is TGTGCCAGCAGGGCCCCTGGGACTGCTGTTGGGGAGCAGTACTTC. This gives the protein CASRAPGTAVGEQYF.

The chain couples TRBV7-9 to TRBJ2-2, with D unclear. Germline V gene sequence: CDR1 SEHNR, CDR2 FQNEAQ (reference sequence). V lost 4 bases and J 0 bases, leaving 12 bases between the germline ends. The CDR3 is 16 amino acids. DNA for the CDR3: TGTGCCAGCAGCTCCCAGTTTAACACGAACACCGGGGAGCTGTTTTTT. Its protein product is CASSSQFNTNTGELFF.

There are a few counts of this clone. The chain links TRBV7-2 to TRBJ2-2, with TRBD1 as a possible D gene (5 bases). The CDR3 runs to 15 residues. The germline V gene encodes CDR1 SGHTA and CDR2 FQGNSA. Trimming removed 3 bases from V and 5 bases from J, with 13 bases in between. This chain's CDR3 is CASSFKGRETGELFF. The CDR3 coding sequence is TGTGCCAGCAGCTTTAAGGGGCGAGAAACCGGGGAGCTGTTTTTT.

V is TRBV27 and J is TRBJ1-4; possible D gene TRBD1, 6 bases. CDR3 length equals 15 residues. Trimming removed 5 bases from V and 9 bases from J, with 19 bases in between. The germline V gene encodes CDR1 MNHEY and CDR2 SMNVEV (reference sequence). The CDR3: CASSPPQQGGKKLFF. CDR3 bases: TGTGCCAGCAGTCCCCCCCAACAGGGAGGAAAAAAACTGTTTTTT. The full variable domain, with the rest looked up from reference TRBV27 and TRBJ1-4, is EAQVTQNPRYLITVTGKKLTVTCSQNMNHEYMSWYRQDPGLGLRQIYYSMNVEVTDKGDVPEGYKVSRKEKRNFPLILESPSPNQTSLYFCASSPPQQGGKKLFFGSGTQLSVL.

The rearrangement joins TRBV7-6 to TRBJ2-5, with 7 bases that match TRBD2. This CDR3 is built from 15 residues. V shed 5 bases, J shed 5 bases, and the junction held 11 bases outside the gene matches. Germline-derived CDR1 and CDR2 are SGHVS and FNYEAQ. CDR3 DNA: TGTGCCAGCAGCCCCCCGCCTTGGGGGGGGGAGACCCAGTACTTC. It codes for CASSPPPWGGETQYF.

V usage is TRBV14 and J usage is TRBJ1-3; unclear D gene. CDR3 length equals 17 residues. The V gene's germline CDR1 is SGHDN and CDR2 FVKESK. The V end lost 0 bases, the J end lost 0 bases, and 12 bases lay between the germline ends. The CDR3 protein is CASSQDFWVSSGNTIYF. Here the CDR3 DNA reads TGTGCCAGCAGCCAAGATTTTTGGGTATCCTCTGGAAACACCATATATTTT.

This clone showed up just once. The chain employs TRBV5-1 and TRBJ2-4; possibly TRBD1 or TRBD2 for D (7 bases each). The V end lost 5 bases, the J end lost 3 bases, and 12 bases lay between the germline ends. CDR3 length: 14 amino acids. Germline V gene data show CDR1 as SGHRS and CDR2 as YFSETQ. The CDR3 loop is CASRQGEGKNIQYF. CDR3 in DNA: TGCGCCAGCAGGCAGGGGGAGGGCAAAAACATTCAGTACTTC.

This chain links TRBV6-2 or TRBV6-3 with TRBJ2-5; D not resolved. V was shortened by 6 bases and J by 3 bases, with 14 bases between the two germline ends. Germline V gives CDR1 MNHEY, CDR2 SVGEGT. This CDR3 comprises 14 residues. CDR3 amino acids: CASSDHDKEETQYF. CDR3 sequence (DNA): TGTGCCAGCAGCGATCATGACAAGGAAGAGACCCAGTACTTC.

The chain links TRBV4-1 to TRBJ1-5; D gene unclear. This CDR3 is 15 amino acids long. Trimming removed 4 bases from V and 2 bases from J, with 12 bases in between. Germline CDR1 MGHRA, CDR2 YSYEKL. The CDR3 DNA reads TGCGCCAGCAGCCCACCCCGTTGGGGCAATCAGCCCCAGCATTTT. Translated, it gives CASSPPRWGNQPQHF.

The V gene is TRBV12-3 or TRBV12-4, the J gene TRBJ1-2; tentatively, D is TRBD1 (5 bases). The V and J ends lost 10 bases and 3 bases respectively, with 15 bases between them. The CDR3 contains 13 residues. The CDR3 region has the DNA TGTGCCACCTCAGGGCGAGGGGACTATGGCTACACCTTC. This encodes CATSGRGDYGYTF.

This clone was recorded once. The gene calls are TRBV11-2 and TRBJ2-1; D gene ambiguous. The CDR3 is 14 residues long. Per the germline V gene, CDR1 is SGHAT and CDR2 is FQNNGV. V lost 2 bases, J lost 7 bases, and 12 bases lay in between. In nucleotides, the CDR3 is TGTGCCAGCAGCTTATCGAAGGTCCGGAATGAGCAGTTCTTC. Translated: CASSLSKVRNEQFF. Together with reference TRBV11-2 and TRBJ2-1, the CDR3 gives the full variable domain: EAGVAQSPRYKIIEKRQSVAFWCNPISGHATLYWYQQILGQGPKLLIQFQNNGVVDDSQLPKDRFSAERLKGVDSTLKIQPAKLEDSAVYLCASSLSKVRNEQFFGPGTRLTVL.